The present T cell receptor (beta chain) was sequenced within a study of T cells in Graves' hyperthyroidism and ophthalmopathy. Study-level results: Within blood appeared most thyroid clonotypes that had expanded above 0.001. The model forecast ophthalmopathy, anticipating it by a median around 6.5 months before onset.

About this clonotype: No antigen is known for it.

From RNA transcripts, TCR beta CDR3 regions were amplified. TCR CDR3 underwent first-round RT-PCR with the HTBI primer set. MiXCR, applied by TCRdb to the multiplex PCR reads, yields one record per CDR3 protein. The top ten hold 5% to 7% of the sample, which has 550,000 to 650,000 distinct CDR3 sequences, 11% to 15% seen once. Exclusion followed for patients with uncontrolled infection, other autoimmune disease, pregnancy or lactation. Each diagnosis was grounded in clinical symptoms, serum thyroxine and TRAb, thyroid ultrasound, and orbital computed tomography. This clonotype originated in a woman aged 25 to 39 with Graves' hyperthyroidism that later progressed to Graves' ophthalmopathy. What was sequenced was blood.

The CDR3 DNA reads as TGCAGTGCTTACCCACAGGGGTACAATGAGCAGTTCTTC. It yields the protein CSAYPQGYNEQFF. The chain links TRBV20-1 to TRBJ2-1, with 7 bases identical to TRBD1. Germline V gives CDR1 DFQATT, CDR2 SNEGSKA (reference sequence). Trimming cost V 5 bases and J 4 bases; bases outside gene matches: 5. The CDR3 loop spans 13 amino acids.